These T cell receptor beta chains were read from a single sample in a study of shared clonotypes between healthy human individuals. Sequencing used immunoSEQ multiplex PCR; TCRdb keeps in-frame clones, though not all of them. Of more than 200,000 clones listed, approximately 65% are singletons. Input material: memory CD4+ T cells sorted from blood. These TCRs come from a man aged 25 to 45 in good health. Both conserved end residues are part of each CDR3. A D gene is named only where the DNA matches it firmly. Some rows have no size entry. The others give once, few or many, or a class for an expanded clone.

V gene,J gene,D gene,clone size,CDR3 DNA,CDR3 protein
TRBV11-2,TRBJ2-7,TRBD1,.,TGTGCCAGCAGCTTCGGACAGGGAAGATACGAGCAGTACTTC,CASSFGQGRYEQYF
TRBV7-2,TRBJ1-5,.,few,TGTGCCAGCAGCACTAAATATCAGCCCCAGCATTTT,CASSTKYQPQHF
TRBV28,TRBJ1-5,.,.,TGTGCCAGCAGTCCAGCCGGGGGGTTCAATCAGCCCCAGCATTTT,CASSPAGGFNQPQHF
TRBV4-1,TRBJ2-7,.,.,TGCGCCAGCAGCCAAGCCCGGGTAATCCCGAGCTCCTACGAGCAGTACTTC,CASSQARVIPSSYEQYF
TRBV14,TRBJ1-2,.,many,TGTGCCAGCAGCCAAGTTGTGACGGCTGGCTACACCTTC,CASSQVVTAGYTF
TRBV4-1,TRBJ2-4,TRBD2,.,TGCGCCAGCAGCCAAGTTTTAGCGGGCATCATTCAGTACTTC,CASSQVLAGIIQYF
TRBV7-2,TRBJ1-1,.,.,TGTGCCAGCAGCTTTTTAGATGAAGCTTTCTTT,CASSFLDEAFF
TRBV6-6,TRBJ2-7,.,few,TGTGCCAGCAGTACCCCCCTTGACGAGCAGTACTTC,CASSTPLDEQYF
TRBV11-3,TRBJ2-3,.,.,TGTGCCAGCAGCTTAGGCAGTACTAGCACAGATACGCAGTATTTT,CASSLGSTSTDTQYF
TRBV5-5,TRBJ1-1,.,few,TGTGCCAGCAGCTTAACAGGGTATAGTGCTGAAGCTTTCTTT,CASSLTGYSAEAFF